This T cell receptor beta chain was found in a study of blood T cell repertoires in COVID-19 (TCRdb year 2020). Some background on the complete study: Collaborator samples came from the United States, Italy and Spain and covered acute and convalescent phases of COVID-19. The material from the prospective study consisted of cDNA or gDNA derived from T cells, B-cell-depleted T cells, or PBMCs. Deeply sampled blood TCRbeta repertoires from subjects exposed to, actively infected with, or recovered from COVID-19 were included in the dataset. The repertoires were released in a freely available public database intended as a resource for research on the immune response to SARS-CoV-2. Samples came from the ongoing ImmuneRACE study (first 160 participants) plus 1,254 subjects from 6 global collaborators. The sample metadata nearly always contained a de-identified subject ID, COVID-19 status, age in years and sex. Where HLA class I and class II types were available, the types were taken from metadata supplied by the sample provider, not from assay-based typing. Broader findings and caveats from the paper: The quantity of clinical and demographic metadata differed by source and by participant and was supplied without curation.

The germline V gene encodes CDR1 MNHEY and CDR2 SMNVEV (reference sequence). V ends up 6 bases short and J 11 bases short, with an unmatched junction base count of 2. From the cysteine up to the phenylalanine, the CDR3 has a length of 12 residues. The only DNA kept is the CDR3, 36 bases in frame from the first base. TCRbeta CDR3 regions were amplified from genomic DNA by means of the immunoSEQ Assay, a bias-controlled multiplex PCR. Per the authors' processing: Nucleated cell counts per sample were estimated from amplification of reference gene primers within the assay. To quantify the absolute abundance of each unique TCRbeta CDR3 rearrangement, sequence reads were collapsed and filtered. For each sample, productive Simpson clonality was calculated as the square root of Simpson's diversity index over productive rearrangements. TCRdb took this table from immuneACCESS and kept in-frame rearrangements with V and J called. Such tables lack part of the clones; where checked against another copy, unresolved V genes explain under half of the gap, and the rest is unexplained. That table furnishes V, J and clone size, whereas the DNA furnished D and trimming. For this sample the table gives 140,000 or so clones, of which approximately 88% were detected only once. Roughly 10% of the sample goes to the ten largest clones.

Remarks on this clone: What this receptor recognizes is not known. Base-call qualities are not available, and no considerably larger clone is one nucleotide away.

Collaborating institutions collected whole blood in K2EDTA tubes following their own protocols. Collaborator samples were shipped for TCRbeta analysis as frozen whole blood, isolated PBMCs, or DNA extracted from either sample type. This receptor was identified in a man between 60 and 70 years old with active or convalescent COVID-19. In this chain, TRBV27 is recombined with TRBJ2-4; TRBD2 aligns with 12 central bases. The source material was peripheral blood. In nucleotides, the sequence is TGTGCCAGCAGCGGGACTAGCGGGCTTCAGTACTTC. This translates into CASSGTSGLQYF.